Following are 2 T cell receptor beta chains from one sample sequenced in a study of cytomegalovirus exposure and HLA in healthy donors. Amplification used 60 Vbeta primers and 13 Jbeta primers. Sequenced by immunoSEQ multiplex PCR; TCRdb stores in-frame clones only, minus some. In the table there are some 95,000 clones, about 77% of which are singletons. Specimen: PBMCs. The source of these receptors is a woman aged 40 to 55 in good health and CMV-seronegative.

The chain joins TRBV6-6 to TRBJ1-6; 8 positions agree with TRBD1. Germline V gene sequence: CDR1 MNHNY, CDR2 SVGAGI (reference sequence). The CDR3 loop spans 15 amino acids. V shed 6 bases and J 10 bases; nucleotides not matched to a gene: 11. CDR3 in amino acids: CASRGMTGETSPLHF. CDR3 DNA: TGTGCCAGCAGGGGAATGACAGGGGAGACATCACCCCTCCACTTT.

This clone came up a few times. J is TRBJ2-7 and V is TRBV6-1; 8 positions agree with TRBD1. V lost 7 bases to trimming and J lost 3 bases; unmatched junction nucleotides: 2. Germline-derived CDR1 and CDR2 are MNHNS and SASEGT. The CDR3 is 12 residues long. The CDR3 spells CASTQGVYEQYF. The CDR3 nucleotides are TGTGCCAGCACACAGGGGGTCTACGAGCAGTACTTC.